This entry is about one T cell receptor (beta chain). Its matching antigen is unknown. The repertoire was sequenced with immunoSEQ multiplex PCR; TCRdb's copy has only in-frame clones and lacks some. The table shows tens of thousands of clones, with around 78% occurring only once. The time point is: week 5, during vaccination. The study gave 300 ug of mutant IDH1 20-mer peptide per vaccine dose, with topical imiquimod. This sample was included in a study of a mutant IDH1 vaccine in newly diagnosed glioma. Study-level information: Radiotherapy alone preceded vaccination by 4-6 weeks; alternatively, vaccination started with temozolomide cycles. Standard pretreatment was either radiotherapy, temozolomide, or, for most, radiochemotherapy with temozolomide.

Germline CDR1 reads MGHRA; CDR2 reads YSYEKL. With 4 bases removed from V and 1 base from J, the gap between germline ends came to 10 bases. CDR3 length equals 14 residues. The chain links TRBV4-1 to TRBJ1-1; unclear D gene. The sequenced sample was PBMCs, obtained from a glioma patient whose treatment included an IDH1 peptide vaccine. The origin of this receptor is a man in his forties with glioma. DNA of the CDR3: TGCGCCAGCAGCCCGGGATCAAGGAACACTGAAGCTTTCTTT. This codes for CASSPGSRNTEAFF.